This TCR beta chain was captured by sequencing in a study of T cells after posttransplantation cyclophosphamide. For this clone: Antigen unknown. The junction differs from germline at one of its ends, possibly a read error.

General study results and limits: Later post-transplant blood repertoires were often dominated by donor CD8+ memory clones. Recipient CMV seropositivity and CMV reactivation strongly tracked TRB clonality. Tissue-infiltrating T cells from skin or gut overlapped little with blood T cells.

TCRdb keeps only in-frame clones here, not all; method: immunoSEQ multiplex PCR. The sample lists some 4,300 clones, 80% occurring once. Treatment was busulfan-fludarabine conditioning, a marrow graft, and cyclophosphamide on days +3 and +4. This CDR3 has 14 amino acids. Germline V gene lookup returns CDR1 SSHAT and CDR2 FNYEAQ (reference sequence). Specimen: PBMCs, collected after allogeneic stem cell transplant with posttransplant cyclophosphamide. The clonotype comes from a male patient between 50 and 60 years old who received an allogeneic stem cell transplant from a related donor and was CMV-positive. Some T cells may have originated in the graft donor. The chain recombines TRBV7-7 with TRBJ2-7, with TRBD1 as a possible D gene (5 bases). CDR3 amino acids: CASSQGTGSYEQYF. CDR3 in DNA: TGTGCTAGCAGCCAAGGTACAGGCTCCTACGAGCAGTACTTC.